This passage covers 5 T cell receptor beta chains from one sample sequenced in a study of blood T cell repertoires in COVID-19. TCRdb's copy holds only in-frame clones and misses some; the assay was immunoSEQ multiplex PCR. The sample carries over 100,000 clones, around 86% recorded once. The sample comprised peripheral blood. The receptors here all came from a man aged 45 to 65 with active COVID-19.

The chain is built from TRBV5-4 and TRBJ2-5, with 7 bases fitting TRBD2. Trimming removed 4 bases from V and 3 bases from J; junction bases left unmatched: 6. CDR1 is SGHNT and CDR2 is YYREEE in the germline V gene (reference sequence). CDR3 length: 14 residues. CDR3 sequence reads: CASSPGGGEETQYF. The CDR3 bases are TGTGCCAGCAGCCCCGGGGGAGGGGAAGAGACCCAGTACTTC.

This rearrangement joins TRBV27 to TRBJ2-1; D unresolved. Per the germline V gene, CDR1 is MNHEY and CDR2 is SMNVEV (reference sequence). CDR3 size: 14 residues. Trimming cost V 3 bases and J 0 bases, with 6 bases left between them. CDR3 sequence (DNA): TGTGCCAGCAGTTTTTACAGCTCCTACAATGAGCAGTTCTTC. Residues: CASSFYSSYNEQFF.

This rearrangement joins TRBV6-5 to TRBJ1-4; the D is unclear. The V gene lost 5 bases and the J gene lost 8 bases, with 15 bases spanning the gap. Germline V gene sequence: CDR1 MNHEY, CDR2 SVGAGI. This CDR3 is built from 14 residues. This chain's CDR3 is CASSLERGREKLFF. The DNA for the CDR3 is TGTGCCAGCAGTCTTGAAAGAGGGCGGGAAAAACTGTTTTTT.

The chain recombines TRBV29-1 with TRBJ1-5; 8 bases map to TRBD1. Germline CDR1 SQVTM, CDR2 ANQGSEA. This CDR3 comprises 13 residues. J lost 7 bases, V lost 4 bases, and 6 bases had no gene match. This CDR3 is CSVGQGKGQPQHF. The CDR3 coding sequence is TGCAGCGTTGGACAGGGGAAAGGACAGCCCCAGCATTTT.

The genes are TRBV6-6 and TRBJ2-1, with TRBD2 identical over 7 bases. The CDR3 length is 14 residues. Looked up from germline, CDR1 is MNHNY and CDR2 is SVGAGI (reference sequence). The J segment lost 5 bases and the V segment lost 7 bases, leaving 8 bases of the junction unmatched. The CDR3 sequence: CASNPAGINNEQFF. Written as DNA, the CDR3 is TGTGCCAGCAATCCAGCGGGGATCAACAATGAGCAGTTCTTC.